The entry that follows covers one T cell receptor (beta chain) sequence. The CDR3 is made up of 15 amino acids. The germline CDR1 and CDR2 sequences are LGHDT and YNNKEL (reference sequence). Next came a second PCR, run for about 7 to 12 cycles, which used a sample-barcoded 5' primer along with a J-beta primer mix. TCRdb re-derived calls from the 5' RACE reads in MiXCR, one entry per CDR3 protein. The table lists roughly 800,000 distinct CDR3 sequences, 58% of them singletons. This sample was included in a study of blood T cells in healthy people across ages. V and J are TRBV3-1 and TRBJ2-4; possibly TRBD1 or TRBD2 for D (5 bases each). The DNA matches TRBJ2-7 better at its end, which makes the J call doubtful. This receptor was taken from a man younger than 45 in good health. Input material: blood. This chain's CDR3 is CASSQALGAFYEQYF. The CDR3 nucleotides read TGTGCCAGCAGCCAAGCACTAGGGGCCTTTTACGAGCAGTACTTC.